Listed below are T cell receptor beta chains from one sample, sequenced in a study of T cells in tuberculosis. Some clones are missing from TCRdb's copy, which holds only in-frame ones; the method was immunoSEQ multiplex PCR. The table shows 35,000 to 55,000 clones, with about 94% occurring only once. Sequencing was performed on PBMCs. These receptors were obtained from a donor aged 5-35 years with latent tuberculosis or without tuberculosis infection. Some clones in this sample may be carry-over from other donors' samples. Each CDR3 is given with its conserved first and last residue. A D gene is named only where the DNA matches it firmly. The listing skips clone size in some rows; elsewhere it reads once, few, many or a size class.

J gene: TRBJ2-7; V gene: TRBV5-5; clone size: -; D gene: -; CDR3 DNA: TGTGCCAGCAGCGACTACAACTACGAGCAGTACTTC; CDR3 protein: CASSDYNYEQYF
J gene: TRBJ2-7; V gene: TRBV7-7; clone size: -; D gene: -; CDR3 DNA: TGTGCCAGCAGCTTAGGCAGGGCTTACGAGCAGTACTTC; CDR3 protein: CASSLGRAYEQYF
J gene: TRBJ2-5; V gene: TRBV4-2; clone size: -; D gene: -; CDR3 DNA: TGTGCCAGCAGCCCACGGTACGAGGGGGACTATCTGCAAGAGACCCAGTACTTC; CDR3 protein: CASSPRYEGDYLQETQYF
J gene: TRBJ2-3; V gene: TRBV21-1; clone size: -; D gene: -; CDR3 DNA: TGTGCCAGCAGCAAAGGCCTAGCGGGAGTTCCCCCCCCCACAGATACGCAGTATTTT; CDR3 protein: CASSKGLAGVPPPTDTQYF
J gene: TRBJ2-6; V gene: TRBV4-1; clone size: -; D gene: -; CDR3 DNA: TGCGCCAGCAGCCAAGATAAGGACGGGGGAAACTCTGGGGCCAACGTCCTGACTTTC; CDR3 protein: CASSQDKDGGNSGANVLTF
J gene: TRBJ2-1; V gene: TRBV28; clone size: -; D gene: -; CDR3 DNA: TGTGCCAGCAGGGGGGCTAGCCTTCCCCGGGTGTTCTTC; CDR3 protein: CASRGASLPRVFF
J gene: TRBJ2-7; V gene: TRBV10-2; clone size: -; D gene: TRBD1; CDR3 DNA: TGCGCCAGCAGTACAGGGGACTACGAGCAGTACTTC; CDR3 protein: CASSTGDYEQYF
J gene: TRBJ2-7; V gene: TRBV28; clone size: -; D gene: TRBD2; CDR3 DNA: TGTGCCAGCAGTGGGCTAGCGGGGGGGATATTATACGAGCAGTACTTC; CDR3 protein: CASSGLAGGILYEQYF
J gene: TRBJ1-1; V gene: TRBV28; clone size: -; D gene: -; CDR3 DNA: TGTGCCAGCAGTTTATTCTCCGGGGTCACTGAAGCTTTCTTT; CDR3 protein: CASSLFSGVTEAFF
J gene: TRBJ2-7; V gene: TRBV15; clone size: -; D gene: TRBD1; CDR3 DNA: TGTGCCACCAGAAAGGGACAGGGGGCTTACGAGCAGTACTTC; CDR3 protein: CATRKGQGAYEQYF
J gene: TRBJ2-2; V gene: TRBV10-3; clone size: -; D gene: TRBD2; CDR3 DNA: TGTGCCATCGGAAGACTAGCGCGGACCGGGGAGCTGTTTTTT; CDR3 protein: CAIGRLARTGELFF
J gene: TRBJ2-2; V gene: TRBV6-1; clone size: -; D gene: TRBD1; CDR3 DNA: TGTGCCAGCAGTCCCTATGACAGGGTAACCGGGGAGCTGTTTTTT; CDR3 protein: CASSPYDRVTGELFF
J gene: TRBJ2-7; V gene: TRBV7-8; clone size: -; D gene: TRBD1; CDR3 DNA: TGTGCCAGCAGCTTAGGGACAGGGGATCTCTACGAGCAGTACTTC; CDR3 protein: CASSLGTGDLYEQYF
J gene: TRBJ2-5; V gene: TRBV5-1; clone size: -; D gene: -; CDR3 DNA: TGCGCCAGCAGCTTGGGTTCAGAAGAGACCCAGTACTTC; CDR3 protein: CASSLGSEETQYF
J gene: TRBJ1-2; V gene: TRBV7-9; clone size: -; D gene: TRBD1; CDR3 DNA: TGTGCCAGCAGCGCATCGGAAGGACAGGCGAACTATGGCTACACCTTC; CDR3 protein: CASSASEGQANYGYTF
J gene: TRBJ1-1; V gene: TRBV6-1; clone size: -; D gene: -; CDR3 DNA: TGTGCCAGCAGTGGCAGGGTGGTGAACACTGAAGCTTTCTTT; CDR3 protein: CASSGRVVNTEAFF
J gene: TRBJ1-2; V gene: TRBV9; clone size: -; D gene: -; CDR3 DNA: TGTGCCAGCAGCCGAGCGACCGCAGGGTATGGCTACACCTTC; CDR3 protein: CASSRATAGYGYTF
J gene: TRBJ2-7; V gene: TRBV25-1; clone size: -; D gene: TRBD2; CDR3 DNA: TGTGCCAGCAGTGAATTGATTAGGGAGGGGAACAGCTCCTACGAGCAGTACTTC; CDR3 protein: CASSELIREGNSSYEQYF
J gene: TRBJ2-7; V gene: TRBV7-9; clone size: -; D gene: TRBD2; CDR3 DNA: TGTGCCAGCAGCTTAGCATCGGGACTAGTTATCCACGAGCAGTACTTC; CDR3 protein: CASSLASGLVIHEQYF
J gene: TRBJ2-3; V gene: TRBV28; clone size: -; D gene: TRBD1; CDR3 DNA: TGTGCCAGCAGTTTAATAGGACAGGGAGTGCTCACAGATACGCAGTATTTT; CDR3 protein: CASSLIGQGVLTDTQYF
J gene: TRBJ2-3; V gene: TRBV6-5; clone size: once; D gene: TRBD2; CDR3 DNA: TGTGCCAGCAGTTCTCGCGGGGGGGGGACAGATACGCAGTATTTT; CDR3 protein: CASSSRGGGTDTQYF
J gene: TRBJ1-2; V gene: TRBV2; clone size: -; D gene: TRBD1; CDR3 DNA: TGTGCCAGCAGTGATCTCCGGCGGACAGGGTTCTATGGCTACACCTTC; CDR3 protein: CASSDLRRTGFYGYTF
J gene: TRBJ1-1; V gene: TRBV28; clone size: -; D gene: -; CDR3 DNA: TGTGCCAGCAGTTTATATCGGCAGAGGGCTTTCTTT; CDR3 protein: CASSLYRQRAFF